This is a list of T cell receptor beta chains from one sample in a study of blood T cell repertoires in COVID-19. Repertoires were generated with immunoSEQ multiplex PCR, while TCRdb's copy carries only in-frame clones and drops some. The table records 75,000 to 90,000 clones, over 80% of them present only once. What was sequenced was peripheral blood. These receptor sequences come from an elderly man with active or convalescent COVID-19. Each CDR3 is given with its conserved first and last residue. Fields, in order: V gene, D gene, clone size, J gene, CDR3 DNA, CDR3 protein. D genes are given only for firm matches. Only some rows state a clone size, as once, few, many or a class for expanded clones.

v_call: TRBV24-1; d_call: TRBD2; clone_size: few; j_call: TRBJ2-2; cdr3_nt: TGTGCCGCGGGACTAGCGGGAAACACCGGGGAGCTGTTTTTT; cdr3_aa: CAAGLAGNTGELFF
v_call: TRBV9; d_call: TRBD1; clone_size: NA; j_call: TRBJ2-2; cdr3_nt: TGTGCCAGCAGCGGGACAGGGAGAACCGGGGAGCTGTTTTTT; cdr3_aa: CASSGTGRTGELFF
v_call: TRBV5-4; d_call: NA; clone_size: NA; j_call: TRBJ1-1; cdr3_nt: TGTGCCAGCAGCCTGAGCCGGACAACCCCGGCCGGAGCTTTCTTT; cdr3_aa: CASSLSRTTPAGAFF
v_call: TRBV15; d_call: NA; clone_size: NA; j_call: TRBJ1-6; cdr3_nt: TGTGCCACCAGCAGAACCCCGACGGGGGTCGGTTCACCCCTCCACTTT; cdr3_aa: CATSRTPTGVGSPLHF
v_call: TRBV7-3; d_call: TRBD2; clone_size: once; j_call: TRBJ2-5; cdr3_nt: TGTGCCAGCAGCTTAGGACTAGCGGGCCCCCAAGAGACCCAGTACTTC; cdr3_aa: CASSLGLAGPQETQYF
v_call: TRBV3-1/TRBV3-2; d_call: TRBD1; clone_size: NA; j_call: TRBJ2-5; cdr3_nt: TGTGCCAGCAGCCTAAACAGCGGACAGGGCCAAGAGACCCAGTACTTC; cdr3_aa: CASSLNSGQGQETQYF
v_call: TRBV5-5; d_call: TRBD1; clone_size: NA; j_call: TRBJ1-4; cdr3_nt: TGTGCCAGCAGACAGGGGATTTGGGGTGAAAAACTGTTTTTT; cdr3_aa: CASRQGIWGEKLFF
v_call: TRBV6-6; d_call: NA; clone_size: NA; j_call: TRBJ2-3; cdr3_nt: TGTGCCAGCAGTTATGGTGGGGGGGCGGGGGCAGATACGCAGTATTTT; cdr3_aa: CASSYGGGAGADTQYF
v_call: TRBV5-8; d_call: NA; clone_size: once; j_call: TRBJ1-1; cdr3_nt: TGTGCCAGCAGCTGGGGCTGGGGGAACACTGAAGCTTTCTTT; cdr3_aa: CASSWGWGNTEAFF
v_call: TRBV27; d_call: NA; clone_size: NA; j_call: TRBJ1-5; cdr3_nt: TGTGCCAGCAGTTCACAGGGTTTGGACAATCAGCCCCAGCATTTT; cdr3_aa: CASSSQGLDNQPQHF
v_call: TRBV29-1; d_call: TRBD1; clone_size: NA; j_call: TRBJ1-2; cdr3_nt: TGCAGCGTCGAGGTATGGCAGGGGGTCTATGGCTACACCTTC; cdr3_aa: CSVEVWQGVYGYTF
v_call: TRBV7-9; d_call: NA; clone_size: once; j_call: TRBJ1-2; cdr3_nt: TGTGCCAGCAGCTATCGGGATACGTATGGCTACACCTTC; cdr3_aa: CASSYRDTYGYTF
v_call: TRBV24-1; d_call: NA; clone_size: NA; j_call: TRBJ2-1; cdr3_nt: TGTGCCACCAGCAGGACAGCCGGCGGGTTATTGGATGAGCAGTTCTTC; cdr3_aa: CATSRTAGGLLDEQFF
v_call: TRBV12-3/TRBV12-4; d_call: TRBD1; clone_size: NA; j_call: TRBJ1-1; cdr3_nt: TGTGCCAGCAGACAGGGGGGACTTAGCGAAGCTTTCTTT; cdr3_aa: CASRQGGLSEAFF
v_call: TRBV2; d_call: NA; clone_size: NA; j_call: TRBJ1-4; cdr3_nt: TGTGCCAGCAGCGCAGGGCGGACAGCTAATGAAAAACTGTTTTTT; cdr3_aa: CASSAGRTANEKLFF
v_call: TRBV4-1; d_call: TRBD2; clone_size: NA; j_call: TRBJ2-4; cdr3_nt: TGCGCCAGCAGCCAAGATTCAGTTGCGGGGGGGCGTCCCAAAAACATTCAGTACTTC; cdr3_aa: CASSQDSVAGGRPKNIQYF